This T cell receptor beta chain is drawn from a study of shared clonotypes between healthy human individuals. The CDR3 totals 17 residues. The germline gives CDR1 MNHEY, CDR2 SMNVEV (reference sequence). The V and J ends lost 5 bases and 0 bases, in that order; junction bases with no gene match: 12. Using immunoSEQ multiplex PCR, the repertoire was profiled, and TCRdb retains in-frame clones only, with some absent. The sample shows roughly 760,000 clones, about 74% of them seen only once. This clone was counted between two and nine times. The receptor was derived from a woman under 40 in good health. Sequencing was carried out using memory CD4+ T cells sorted from blood. The subset was: CD45RA-negative fraction. This sequence joins TRBV27 and TRBJ2-5, with 7 nucleotides matching TRBD2. CDR3 nucleotides: TGTGCCAGCAGTCCGGGGGGTCAGGGAGTCTACCAAGAGACCCAGTACTTC. Translating it yields CASSPGGQGVYQETQYF.